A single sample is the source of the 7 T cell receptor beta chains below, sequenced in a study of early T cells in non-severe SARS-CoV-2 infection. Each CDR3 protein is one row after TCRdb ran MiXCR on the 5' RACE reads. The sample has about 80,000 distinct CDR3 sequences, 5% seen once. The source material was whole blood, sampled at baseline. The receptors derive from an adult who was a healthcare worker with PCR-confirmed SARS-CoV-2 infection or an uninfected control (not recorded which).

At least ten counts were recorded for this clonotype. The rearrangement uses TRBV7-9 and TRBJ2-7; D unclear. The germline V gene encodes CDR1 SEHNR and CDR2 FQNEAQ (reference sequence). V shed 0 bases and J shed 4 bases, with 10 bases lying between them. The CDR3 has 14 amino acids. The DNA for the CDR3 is TGTGCCAGCAGCTTAGCGCAGATCTCATACGAGCAGTACTTC. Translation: CASSLAQISYEQYF.

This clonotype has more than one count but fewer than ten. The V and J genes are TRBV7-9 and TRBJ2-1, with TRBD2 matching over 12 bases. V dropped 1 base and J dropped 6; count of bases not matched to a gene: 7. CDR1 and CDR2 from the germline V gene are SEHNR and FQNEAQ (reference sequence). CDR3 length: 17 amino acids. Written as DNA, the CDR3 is TGTGCCAGCAGCTTAGGGACTAGCGGGGACTATCTCAATGAGCAGTTCTTC. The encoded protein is CASSLGTSGDYLNEQFF.

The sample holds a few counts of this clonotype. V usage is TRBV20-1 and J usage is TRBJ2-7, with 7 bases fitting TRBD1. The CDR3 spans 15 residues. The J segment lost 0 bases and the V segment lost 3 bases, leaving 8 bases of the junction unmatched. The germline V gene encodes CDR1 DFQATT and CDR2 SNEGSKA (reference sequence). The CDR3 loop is CSARRGGASSYEQYF. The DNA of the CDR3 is TGCAGTGCTAGGAGAGGGGGCGCCTCCTCCTACGAGCAGTACTTC.

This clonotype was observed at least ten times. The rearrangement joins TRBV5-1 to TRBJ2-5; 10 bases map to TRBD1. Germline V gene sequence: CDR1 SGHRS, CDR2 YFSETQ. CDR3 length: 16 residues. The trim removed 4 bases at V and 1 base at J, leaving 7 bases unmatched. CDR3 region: CASSRDRGPPQETQYF. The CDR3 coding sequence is TGCGCCAGCAGCCGGGACAGGGGTCCACCCCAAGAGACCCAGTACTTC.

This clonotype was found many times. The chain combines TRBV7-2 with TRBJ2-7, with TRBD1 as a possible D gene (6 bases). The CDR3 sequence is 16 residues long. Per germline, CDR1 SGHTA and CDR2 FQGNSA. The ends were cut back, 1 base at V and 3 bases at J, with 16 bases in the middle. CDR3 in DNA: TGTGCCAGCAGCTTAGGCCCTGCAAACAGGGACTACGAGCAGTACTTC. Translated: CASSLGPANRDYEQYF.

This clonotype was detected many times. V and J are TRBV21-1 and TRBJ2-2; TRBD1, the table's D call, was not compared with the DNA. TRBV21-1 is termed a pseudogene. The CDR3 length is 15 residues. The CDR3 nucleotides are TGTGCCTCTCCGCCGGCGCCGCGGGACACCGGGGAGCTGTTTTTT. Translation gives CASPPAPRDTGELFF.

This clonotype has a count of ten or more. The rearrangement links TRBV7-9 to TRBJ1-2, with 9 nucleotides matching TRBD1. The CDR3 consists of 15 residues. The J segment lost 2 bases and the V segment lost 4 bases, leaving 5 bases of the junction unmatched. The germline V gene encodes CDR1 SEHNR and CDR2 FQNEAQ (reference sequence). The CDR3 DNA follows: TGTGCCAGCAGCTGGGGGACAGGGAGGAACTATGGCTACACCTTC. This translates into CASSWGTGRNYGYTF.